This TCR beta chain appears in the sequencing data of a study of blood T cell repertoires in COVID-19. Across the study: Some COVID-19 samples were acute and others convalescent; all came from the United States, Italy and Spain. In each case, the material was cDNA or gDNA derived from T cells, B-cell-depleted T cells, or PBMCs.

The data were produced by immunoSEQ multiplex PCR, yet TCRdb's version contains in-frame clones alone and is incomplete. The sample consists of under 200,000 clones, roughly 90% of them appearing once. The CDR3 spans 15 residues. J was trimmed by 5 bases and V by 6 bases; bases with no gene match: 6. In germline, CDR1 is MNHEY, CDR2 SMNVEV (reference sequence). Participant age was roughly 18 to 90 years, and participants resided in around 24 US areas. This chain connects TRBV27 to TRBJ2-3, with 12 bases lining up with TRBD2. Sequencing used PBMCs or T cells enriched from blood (not recorded which). This TCR came from a woman between 18 and 29 years old who had recovered from COVID-19. CDR3 in amino acids: CASSQVTSGGDTQYF. In DNA form, the CDR3 reads TGTGCCAGCAGCCAAGTGACTAGCGGGGGAGATACGCAGTATTTT.